The 3 T cell receptor beta chains below come from one sample, sequenced in a study of cytomegalovirus exposure and HLA in healthy donors. Sequencing was performed with immunoSEQ multiplex PCR; in TCRdb, only in-frame clones are kept and a portion is missing. The sample consists of 150,000 to 200,000 clones, more than 75% of them appearing once. Sequencing was carried out using PBMCs. The receptors come from a man aged 18 to 35 in good health and CMV-seropositive.

This clone was detected ten times or more. This sequence joins TRBV7-6 and TRBJ2-5, with D perhaps matching TRBD2 (5 bases). Germline V gene data show CDR1 as SGHVS and CDR2 as FNYEAQ. Trimming took 2 bases from V and 1 from J, leaving 8 bases between them. This CDR3 region has 14 residues. The CDR3 here is CASSLRGVQETQYF. Written as DNA, the CDR3 is TGTGCCAGCAGCTTACGGGGAGTCCAAGAGACCCAGTACTTC.

The chain uses TRBV6-6 and TRBJ1-5; D perhaps matches TRBD1 (6 bases). This CDR3 contains 15 residues. The germline CDR1 and CDR2 sequences are MNHNY and SVGAGI (reference sequence). Trimming cost V 5 bases and J 7 bases, with 18 bases left between them. The CDR3 DNA sequence: TGTGCCAGCAGTCTTTCACAGGGTTTTAGCCAGCCCCAGCATTTT. Translation gives CASSLSQGFSQPQHF.

CDR3 sequence (DNA): TGCGCCAGCAGCTTGGTAGGAGACAGGGACTACGAGCAGTACTTC. Translated: CASSLVGDRDYEQYF. This sequence joins TRBV5-1 and TRBJ2-7; 7 bases are shared with TRBD1. Trimming removed 0 bases from V and 3 bases from J; junction bases left unmatched: 6. This CDR3 is built from 15 residues. In germline, CDR1 is SGHRS, CDR2 YFSETQ.